Following are 22 T cell receptor beta chains from one sample sequenced in a study of blood T cell repertoires in COVID-19. This table comes from immunoSEQ multiplex PCR, and its TCRdb copy is limited to in-frame clones, with some not included. The sample has about 250,000 clones; roughly nine tenths are singletons. Sequenced material: peripheral blood. These receptors were collected from a woman aged 55-69 years who had recovered from COVID-19.

This chain joins TRBV5-1 and TRBJ1-2; the D gene is possibly TRBD1 (5 bases). V dropped 0 bases and J dropped 3 bases, with 9 bases sitting between them. The CDR3 is 14 amino acids. Per germline, CDR1 SGHRS and CDR2 YFSETQ. CDR3 nucleotides: TGCGCCAGCAGCTTGGTCACAGGTGACTATGGCTACACCTTC. This codes for CASSLVTGDYGYTF.

This clone was picked up a small number of times. The sample contains more than one DNA sequence encoding this CDR3. The rearrangement uses TRBV7-2 and TRBJ2-5; 7 bases agree with TRBD1. The CDR3 spans 14 residues. J gave up 4 bases and V 4 bases, and 6 bases lay outside the gene matches. Germline V lookup: CDR1 SGHTA, CDR2 FQGNSA. For the CDR3, the DNA is TGTGCCAGCAGCTCCCAGACAGGGTCAGAGACCCAGTACTTC. Protein sequence: CASSSQTGSETQYF.

V gene TRBV7-3 combines with J gene TRBJ1-2; TRBD1 might be the D (6 bases). CDR3 size: 13 residues. V dropped 5 bases and J dropped 4 bases, with 11 bases sitting between them. In germline, CDR1 is SGHTA, CDR2 FQGTGA. In nucleotides, the CDR3 is TGTGCCAGCAGCCTGGGGGCAGTCTATGGCTACACCTTC. This gives the protein CASSLGAVYGYTF.

This CDR3 is CASSPTTINGEQFF. Written as DNA, the CDR3 is TGTGCCAGCTCACCAACTACCATAAACGGTGAGCAGTTCTTC. This chain joins TRBV18 and TRBJ2-1; D gene uncertain. The germline V gene encodes CDR1 KGHSH and CDR2 LQKENI. The CDR3 has 14 residues. The V and J ends lost 2 bases and 9 bases respectively, with 14 bases between them.

This chain uses TRBV19 with TRBJ2-1, with 8 bases aligning to TRBD1. V shed 7 bases and J 1 base; nucleotides not matched to a gene: 18. The germline V gene encodes CDR1 LNHDA and CDR2 SQIVND (reference sequence). The CDR3 extends over 19 amino acids. The CDR3 region has the DNA TGTGCCAGTACCCCGCTTCCGGGACAGGCCATAAGTTCCTACAATGAGCAGTTCTTC. This gives the protein CASTPLPGQAISSYNEQFF.

V usage is TRBV6-5 and J usage is TRBJ1-4; TRBD1 agrees at 10 bases. The length of the CDR3 is 15 residues. Germline assignment: CDR1 MNHEY and CDR2 SVGAGI. Germline trimming cut 7 bases from V and 6 bases from J; bases unmatched to any gene: 8. As DNA, the CDR3 is TGTGCCAGCAACCCCGGGGACAGGGGTTATGAAAAACTGTTTTTT. It specifies CASNPGDRGYEKLFF.

This chain uses TRBV5-5 with TRBJ1-6, with 7 bases aligning to TRBD1. The length of the CDR3 is 15 residues. The germline V gene encodes CDR1 SGHKS and CDR2 YYEKEE (reference sequence). V was clipped by 2 bases and J by 3 bases; unmatched bases: 2. The DNA of the CDR3 is TGTGCCAGCAGCTTCGCAGGGGGCTATAATTCACCCCTCCACTTT. The encoded protein is CASSFAGGYNSPLHF.

This clone was detected only a few times. The V and J genes are TRBV19 and TRBJ2-3; 9 positions match TRBD1. V lost 5 bases to trimming and J lost 5 bases; unmatched junction nucleotides: 2. The germline CDR1 and CDR2 sequences are LNHDA and SQIVND (reference sequence). This CDR3 is 13 amino acids long. DNA of the CDR3: TGTGCCAGTAGTTCGGACAGGGGAGATACGCAGTATTTT. Amino acid sequence: CASSSDRGDTQYF.

There are a few counts of this clone. The chain employs TRBV11-2 and TRBJ1-2; D uncertain. Between the trimmed V and J ends, which lost 11 bases and 7 bases, there was a span of 17 bases. The CDR3 has 12 amino acids. Germline V lookup: CDR1 SGHAT, CDR2 FQNNGV. CDR3 sequence: CAFQVGETGYTF. CDR3 DNA: TGTGCCTTCCAGGTCGGGGAAACTGGCTACACCTTC.

In its sample, this clone was seen once. Possible read error: a much larger clone is one base away. The rearrangement joins TRBV27 to TRBJ2-7; 7 bases are shared with TRBD1. This CDR3 has 13 amino acids. V lost 2 bases to trimming and J lost 2 bases; unmatched junction nucleotides: 0. Per the germline V gene, CDR1 is MNHEY and CDR2 is SMNVEV (reference sequence). The CDR3 here is CASSLGTAYEQYF. In DNA, the CDR3 is TGTGCCAGCAGTTTAGGGACAGCCTACGAGCAGTACTTC.

The chain employs TRBV18 and TRBJ1-4; 9 bases fit TRBD1. The CDR3 extends over 15 amino acids. Germline V gene sequence: CDR1 KGHSH, CDR2 LQKENI. Trimming took 3 bases from V and 7 from J; bases not matched to a gene: 6. In DNA, the CDR3 is TGTGCCAGCTCACCGGAGGGACAGGGAGTTGAAAAACTGTTTTTT. This codes for CASSPEGQGVEKLFF.

The chain carries TRBV5-4 and TRBJ2-2; 9 nucleotides line up with TRBD1. This CDR3 is 16 amino acids long. Losses at the gene ends were 3 bases for V and 4 bases for J; bases not matched to a gene: 7. The V gene's germline CDR1 is SGHNT and CDR2 YYREEE (reference sequence). In DNA, the CDR3 is TGTGCCAGCAGCTCCCCACAGGGGGCTGGCACCGGGGAGCTGTTTTTT. Amino acid sequence: CASSSPQGAGTGELFF. Supplemented by reference TRBV5-4 and TRBJ2-2, the full variable domain reads ETGVTQSPTHLIKTRGQQVTLRCSSQSGHNTVSWYQQALGQGPQFIFQYYREEENGRGNFPPRFSGLQFPNYSSELNVNALELDDSALYLCASSSPQGAGTGELFFGEGSRLTVL.

This clone was recorded once. The chain employs TRBV27 and TRBJ1-6; no reliable D call. The V and J ends lost 5 bases and 5 bases respectively, with 16 bases between them. The CDR3 covers 16 residues. Germline V CDR1 and CDR2: MNHEY, SMNVEV (reference sequence). This chain's CDR3 is CASSPQTTLDNSPLHF. CDR3 DNA: TGTGCCAGCAGTCCGCAGACCACGCTAGATAATTCACCCCTCCACTTT.

The chain uses TRBV6-6 and TRBJ1-4; no clear D gene. Germline V gene data show CDR1 as MNHNY and CDR2 as SVGAGI (reference sequence). V was pared by 7 bases and J by 8 bases, with 20 bases between. The CDR3 is made up of 15 amino acids. Written as DNA, the CDR3 is TGTGCCAGCAAGAACGGGAGAGGAGGGCACGAAAAACTGTTTTTT. Its protein product is CASKNGRGGHEKLFF.

The chain uses TRBV28 and TRBJ1-4; D gene unclear. V was trimmed by 5 bases and J by 10 bases, leaving 14 bases between them. The CDR3 has 13 residues. Germline assignment: CDR1 MDHEN and CDR2 SYDVKM. CDR3 region: CASSQVVFVKLFF. The DNA for the CDR3 is TGTGCCAGCAGTCAGGTCGTGTTCGTAAAACTGTTTTTT.

The V call is TRBV4-1, the J call TRBJ1-5; a weak D match, TRBD1 (6 bases). The V gene's germline CDR1 is MGHRA and CDR2 YSYEKL. The CDR3 totals 15 residues. Trimming shortened V by 0 bases and J by 6 bases, and 12 bases separated the two germline ends. The CDR3 DNA is TGCGCCAGCAGCCAAGACCCCAGGGGAAGTCAGCCCCAGCATTTT. This encodes CASSQDPRGSQPQHF.

This chain links TRBV5-1 with TRBJ1-2; D gene unclear. The CDR3 is made up of 14 amino acids. Trimming shortened V by 0 bases and J by 0 bases, and 6 bases separated the two germline ends. Germline CDR1 reads SGHRS; CDR2 reads YFSETQ. CDR3 protein: CASSLESANYGYTF. As DNA, the CDR3 is TGCGCCAGCAGCTTGGAGTCAGCTAACTATGGCTACACCTTC.

V gene TRBV10-1 combines with J gene TRBJ2-2, with D uncertain. V dropped 8 bases and J dropped 6 bases, with 10 bases sitting between them. Germline V gene lookup returns CDR1 WNHNN and CDR2 SYGVQD (reference sequence). This CDR3 is built from 12 residues. DNA of the CDR3: TGCGCCAGCCCGGTGATTTCCGGGGAGCTGTTTTTT. Translated: CASPVISGELFF.

J is TRBJ2-6 and V is TRBV4-1; D uncertain. Germline assignment: CDR1 MGHRA and CDR2 YSYEKL. This CDR3 has 15 amino acids. The V gene lost 2 bases and the J gene lost 3 bases, with 8 bases spanning the gap. CDR3 sequence (DNA): TGCGCCAGCAGCCAATACCTTAGTGGGGCCAACGTCCTGACTTTC. Its translation: CASSQYLSGANVLTF.

V is TRBV6-6 and J is TRBJ2-1; 7 positions match TRBD2. This CDR3 region has 12 residues. Germline assignment: CDR1 MNHNY and CDR2 SVGAGI (reference sequence). The ends lost 0 bases at V and 16 bases at J; junction bases unmatched: 6. The CDR3 DNA reads TGTGCCAGCAGTTACTCGAGGACTAGTAGTTTCTTC. Residues: CASSYSRTSSFF.

The V and J genes are TRBV13 and TRBJ1-3; 9 bases are a match to TRBD1. The germline V gene encodes CDR1 PRHDT and CDR2 FYEKMQ (reference sequence). The CDR3 runs to 16 residues. The V and J ends lost 5 bases and 4 bases, in that order; junction bases with no gene match: 9. The CDR3 here is CASSGNGQGNGNTIYF. For the CDR3, the DNA is TGTGCCAGCAGCGGGAACGGACAGGGGAACGGAAACACCATATATTTT. The full variable domain, its missing parts supplied by reference TRBV13 and TRBJ1-3, is AAGVIQSPRHLIKEKRETATLKCYPIPRHDTVYWYQQGPGQDPQFLISFYEKMQSDKGSIPDRFSAQQFSDYHSELNMSSLELGDSALYFCASSGNGQGNGNTIYFGEGSWLTVV.

Note on this clone: Other DNA sequences of this sample code for an identical CDR3. The gene calls are TRBV6-5 and TRBJ1-1, with D hard to call. The ends were cut back, 6 bases at V and 1 base at J, with 12 bases in the middle. Germline V gene lookup returns CDR1 MNHEY and CDR2 SVGAGI. The CDR3 consists of 14 residues. CDR3 in DNA: TGTGCCAGCAGGCCGGACGCGGGGAACACTGAAGCTTTCTTT. This gives the protein CASRPDAGNTEAFF.